This T cell receptor (beta chain) was identified during a study of blood T cells in healthy people across ages. Germline CDR1 MGHRA, CDR2 YSYEKL. CDR3 length: 17 amino acids. Germline trimming cut 0 bases from V and 3 bases from J; bases unmatched to any gene: 7. A second PCR of about 6 to 11 cycles used a sample-barcoded 5' primer and a J-beta primer mix. TCRdb independently ran MiXCR on the 5' RACE reads; one entry per CDR3 protein. The table records about 1.5 million distinct CDR3 sequences, 40% to 45% of them present only once. The study recruited healthy Caucasian donors from Russia who were aged about 6 to 90.

This sequence originates from a woman younger than 35 in good health. The chain has TRBV4-1 and TRBJ2-1, with TRBD2 matching 8 bases. Sequencing used blood. The CDR3 DNA is TGCGCCAGCAGCCAAGATCCAGCGGGAGTTTACTACAATGAGCAGTTCTTC. It codes for CASSQDPAGVYYNEQFF.